These 30 T cell receptor beta chains originate from one sample sequenced in a study of T cells in Graves' hyperthyroidism and ophthalmopathy. Using RNA transcripts as the source, TCR beta CDR3 regions were amplified. The primer set for the first-round RT-PCR of the TCR CDR3 was HTBI. TCRdb reanalysed the multiplex PCR reads using MiXCR and keeps one entry per CDR3 protein. Of 500,000 to 800,000 distinct CDR3 sequences in the sample, roughly 15% were seen once. Source material: blood. The receptors were gathered from a woman aged 45-65 years with Graves' ophthalmopathy.

This clonotype was seen more than once but under ten times. The chain couples TRBV29-1 to TRBJ2-7; D ambiguous. This CDR3 spans 13 amino acids. In germline, CDR1 is SQVTM, CDR2 ANQGSEA. Trimming took 5 bases from V and 0 from J, leaving 11 bases between them. CDR3 amino acids: CSVRTRSSYEQYF. CDR3 in DNA: TGCAGCGTTCGAACGCGGAGCTCCTACGAGCAGTACTTC.

Many counts were recorded for this clonotype. The chain is built from TRBV2 and TRBJ1-6, with TRBD1 identical over 8 bases. The germline V gene has CDR1 SNHLY and CDR2 FYNNEI. V lost 5 bases, J lost 9 bases, and 12 bases stayed unmatched. The length of the CDR3 is 16 residues. The CDR3, as DNA: TGTGCCAGCAGTTCACAGGGGGAAATGTCATTTTCACCCCTCCACTTT. Encoded protein: CASSSQGEMSFSPLHF.

This clonotype was counted many times. V gene TRBV18 combines with J gene TRBJ2-7; the match to TRBD2 covers 8 bases. Trimming removed 3 bases from V and 2 bases from J; junction bases left unmatched: 9. The CDR3 consists of 16 residues. The germline V gene encodes CDR1 KGHSH and CDR2 LQKENI. The CDR3 is CASSPRAGVRPYEQYF. The CDR3 DNA is TGTGCCAGCTCACCGCGAGCGGGAGTTCGGCCCTACGAGCAGTACTTC.

This clonotype was observed at least ten times. The chain employs TRBV7-3 and TRBJ2-1; 10 bases are a match to TRBD2. Germline V gene lookup returns CDR1 SGHTA and CDR2 FQGTGA. The CDR3 extends over 17 amino acids. V was pared by 6 bases and J by 7 bases, with 15 bases of the junction left unmatched. DNA of the CDR3: TGTGCCAGCAGGGCGCCTGGGGCTAGCGGGAGCGCGAATGAGCAGTTCTTC. Residues: CASRAPGASGSANEQFF. Variable domain in full (rest from reference TRBV7-3 and TRBJ2-1): GAGVSQTPSNKVTEKGKYVELRCDPISGHTALYWYRQSLGQGPEFLIYFQGTGAADDSGLPNDRFFAVRPEGSVSTLKIQRTERGDSAVYLCASRAPGASGSANEQFFGPGTRLTVL.

V gene TRBV9 combines with J gene TRBJ2-7, with 8 bases identical to TRBD2. The CDR3 covers 14 residues. Germline assignment: CDR1 SGDLS and CDR2 YYNGEE. J gave up 6 bases and V 4 bases, and 9 bases lay outside the gene matches. The CDR3 sequence is CASSPSGLTGEQYF. The CDR3 nucleotides read TGTGCCAGCAGCCCTAGCGGGTTGACGGGCGAGCAGTACTTC.

The gene calls are TRBV30 and TRBJ2-1; 10 bases are a match to TRBD1. V dropped 5 bases and J dropped 4; count of bases not matched to a gene: 14. This CDR3 is built from 17 residues. CDR1 and CDR2 from the germline V gene are GTSNPN and SVGIG (reference sequence). CDR3 in DNA: TGTGCCTGGGGGGACAGGGGTATCGCGGCTGATTACAATGAGCAGTTCTTC. Its protein is CAWGDRGIAADYNEQFF.

This clonotype was recorded many times. This sequence joins TRBV30 and TRBJ1-1; D gene uncertain. CDR3 length: 13 residues. The germline V gene encodes CDR1 GTSNPN and CDR2 SVGIG (reference sequence). Trimming took 5 bases from V and 2 from J, leaving 12 bases between them. The CDR3 sequence: CAWGLRQNTEAFF. The CDR3 DNA follows: TGTGCCTGGGGTCTCAGACAAAACACTGAAGCTTTCTTT.

V and J are TRBV18 and TRBJ1-1; 12 bases are shared with TRBD1. Germline V gene sequence: CDR1 KGHSH, CDR2 LQKENI. The V segment lost 1 base and the J segment 10 bases; nucleotides outside the gene matches: 13. The CDR3 totals 17 residues. The CDR3 region is CASSPLGPGQGAFLAFF. The CDR3 DNA reads TGTGCCAGCTCACCACTGGGCCCGGGACAGGGGGCGTTTTTAGCTTTCTTT.

This clonotype was seen many times. The chain combines TRBV6-6 with TRBJ2-7, with a weak D call TRBD1 (6 bases). Per the germline V gene, CDR1 is MNHNY and CDR2 is SVGAGI (reference sequence). V was clipped by 0 bases and J by 3 bases, with 12 bases between them. The CDR3 has 15 amino acids. The CDR3 DNA follows: TGTGCCAGCAGTTACTCCCTTGGACAGAACTACGAGCAGTACTTC. Translation gives CASSYSLGQNYEQYF.

Only a few counts were recorded for this clonotype. The chain has TRBV12-3 or TRBV12-4 and TRBJ2-7, with unresolved D. With 5 bases removed from V and 9 bases from J, the gap between germline ends came to 14 bases. This CDR3 spans 12 amino acids. CDR3 residues: CASSPDHVGQYF. CDR3 in DNA: TGTGCCAGCAGTCCGGACCACGTGGGGCAGTACTTC.

This clonotype was seen a few times. This chain links TRBV6-2 or TRBV6-3 with TRBJ1-6, with no clear D. The CDR3 sequence is 16 residues long. With 7 bases removed from V and 0 bases from J, the gap between germline ends came to 13 bases. The germline V gene encodes CDR1 MNHEY and CDR2 SVGEGT. CDR3 nucleotides: TGTGCCAGCATCGAGAGAGGAAGCTCCTATAATTCACCCCTCCACTTT. This codes for CASIERGSSYNSPLHF.

This clonotype was recorded a few times. V usage is TRBV9 and J usage is TRBJ2-2; D gene unclear. The V and J ends lost 3 bases and 2 bases respectively, with 17 bases between them. The CDR3 covers 17 residues. Germline V CDR1 and CDR2: SGDLS, YYNGEE. The DNA for the CDR3 is TGTGCCAGCAGCGAAAGGCCGATTTATAGTAACACCGGGGAGCTGTTTTTT. Translation gives CASSERPIYSNTGELFF.

The sample holds many counts of this clonotype. The V and J genes are TRBV12-3 or TRBV12-4 and TRBJ2-1, with TRBD2 matching over 7 bases. There are 15 residues in the CDR3. The V and J ends lost 6 bases and 2 bases, in that order; junction bases with no gene match: 7. The CDR3 region has the DNA TGTGCCAGCAGACGTAATAGCGGGCCCTACAATGAGCAGTTCTTC. Its protein product is CASRRNSGPYNEQFF.

This clonotype has ten or more counts. The CDR3 region has the DNA TGTGCCAGCAGCTTAGTTGGCAGTAACCACGAGCAGTACTTC. Protein sequence: CASSLVGSNHEQYF. The V gene is TRBV7-9, the J gene TRBJ2-7; no definite D call. The CDR3 contains 14 residues. Germline V gene sequence: CDR1 SEHNR, CDR2 FQNEAQ (reference sequence). Trimming shortened V by 1 base and J by 5 bases, and 12 bases separated the two germline ends.

This clonotype showed up just a few times. V gene TRBV9 combines with J gene TRBJ1-3; the D is unclear. Trimming took off 3 bases at V and 0 bases at J, with 7 bases between the two ends. This CDR3 spans 14 amino acids. Looked up from germline, CDR1 is SGDLS and CDR2 is YYNGEE. CDR3: CASSAGLSGNTIYF. The CDR3 DNA reads as TGTGCCAGCAGCGCCGGGCTCTCTGGAAACACCATATATTTT.

The chain is built from TRBV13 and TRBJ2-5; 12 nucleotides agree with TRBD2. The V and J ends lost 3 bases and 3 bases, in that order; junction bases with no gene match: 5. This CDR3 has 16 residues. Germline CDR1 and CDR2: PRHDT and FYEKMQ (reference sequence). CDR3 coding DNA: TGTGCCAGCAGCTTGACTAGCGGGAGTTGGGAAGAGACCCAGTACTTC. Translating gives CASSLTSGSWEETQYF. The complete variable domain, with remaining parts taken from reference TRBV13 and TRBJ2-5, reads AAGVIQSPRHLIKEKRETATLKCYPIPRHDTVYWYQQGPGQDPQFLISFYEKMQSDKGSIPDRFSAQQFSDYHSELNMSSLELGDSALYFCASSLTSGSWEETQYFGPGTRLLVL.

Comments on this clonotype: Being one base from a much bigger clone, this may be a read error. This sequence joins TRBV20-1 and TRBJ2-7; 7 bases match TRBD2. CDR3 length equals 13 residues. The V gene's germline CDR1 is DFQATT and CDR2 SNEGSKA (reference sequence). The CDR3 nucleotides read TGCAGTGCTCCACCGGGACTATCCTACGAGCAGCACTTC. Amino acids: CSAPPGLSYEQHF.

Ten or more counts support this clonotype. The chain couples TRBV20-1 to TRBJ2-3; D call uncertain. The CDR3 spans 11 residues. V was trimmed by 6 bases and J by 3 bases, leaving 7 bases between them. CDR1 and CDR2 (germline): DFQATT, SNEGSKA (reference sequence). The CDR3 DNA reads TGCAGTGCATTAGAGACAGATACGCAGTATTTT. Residues: CSALETDTQYF.

A remark on this clonotype: This may arise from a read error, as a much more abundant clone is one base away. The rearrangement uses TRBV20-1 and TRBJ2-3; D may be TRBD1 (5 bases). The J call may not be correct, given that the DNA end is closer to TRBJ1-5. The CDR3 sequence is 12 residues long. The germline gives CDR1 DFQATT, CDR2 SNEGSKA (reference sequence). The CDR3 region has the DNA TGCAGTGCCTTCCGGGACGGAGCTACGCAGCATTTT. It is translated as CSAFRDGATQHF.

This chain links TRBV6-2 or TRBV6-3 with TRBJ2-1, with TRBD2 matching 8 bases. The CDR3 length is 17 residues. Trimming at V came to 3 bases and at J to 5 bases, leaving 12 bases not matched to a gene. Germline V gives CDR1 MNHEY, CDR2 SVGEGT. The CDR3 reads CASSYPSGLGSHNEQFF. In nucleotides, the CDR3 is TGTGCCAGCAGTTATCCCTCGGGACTAGGTTCCCACAATGAGCAGTTCTTC.

This clonotype was detected only a few times. The V and J genes are TRBV19 and TRBJ1-3; D not certain. CDR1 is LNHDA, CDR2 SQIVND, per germline (reference sequence). Trimming left V 7 bases short and J 0 bases short, with 10 bases between. The CDR3 is made up of 14 amino acids. DNA for the CDR3: TGTGCCAGTATAGGACTGCACTCTGGAAACACCATATATTTT. This encodes CASIGLHSGNTIYF. Drawing the rest from reference TRBV19 and TRBJ1-3, the complete variable domain is DGGITQSPKYLFRKEGQNVTLSCEQNLNHDAMYWYRQDPGQGLRLIYYSQIVNDFQKGDIAEGYSVSREKKESFPLTVTSAQKNPTAFYLCASIGLHSGNTIYFGEGSWLTVV.

This clonotype was seen at least ten times. V gene TRBV12-3 or TRBV12-4 combines with J gene TRBJ2-1, with D possibly matching TRBD1 (6 bases). There are 16 residues in the CDR3. V lost 5 bases to trimming and J lost 0 bases, with 14 bases between them. The CDR3 spells CASSTWTESSYNEQFF. As DNA, the CDR3 is TGTGCCAGCAGTACCTGGACAGAGAGCTCCTACAATGAGCAGTTCTTC.

As DNA, the CDR3 is TGTGCCACCAGTGATCTCACAGCGCATCAGCCCCAGCATTTT. It yields the protein CATSDLTAHQPQHF. V and J are TRBV24-1 and TRBJ1-5; D call uncertain. Per germline, CDR1 KGHDR and CDR2 SFDVKD. CDR3 size: 14 residues. V was cut by 3 bases and J by 5 bases, with 10 bases left in between.

V is TRBV29-1 and J is TRBJ2-7; the D is unclear. Germline CDR1 and CDR2: SQVTM and ANQGSEA. This CDR3 has 12 residues. V lost 6 bases, J lost 4 bases, and 13 bases lay in between. The CDR3 here is CSVSAGPYEQYF. The CDR3 nucleotides are TGCAGCGTATCGGCAGGACCTTACGAGCAGTACTTC.

The V gene is TRBV7-9, the J gene TRBJ1-4; 7 bases line up with TRBD1. Trimming cost V 4 bases and J 8 bases; bases outside gene matches: 13. CDR3 length: 16 residues. The germline gives CDR1 SEHNR, CDR2 FQNEAQ (reference sequence). The DNA of the CDR3 is TGTGCCAGCAGCTCCTCAGTTAGGGACAGAGGAGAAAAACTGTTTTTT. It translates to CASSSSVRDRGEKLFF.

This clonotype was counted ten times or more. CDR3 protein: CASSYNLMQGETQYF. CDR3 DNA: TGTGCCAGCAGTTACAACCTAATGCAGGGAGAGACCCAGTACTTC. The V call is TRBV6-2 or TRBV6-3, the J call TRBJ2-5; TRBD1 is a possible D gene (5 bases). The germline gives CDR1 MNHEY, CDR2 SVGEGT. The CDR3 has 15 residues. Trimming cost V 2 bases and J 4 bases, with 14 bases left between them.

This clonotype came up many times. This sequence joins TRBV6-1 and TRBJ1-2, with TRBD1 as a possible D gene (5 bases). The CDR3 covers 13 residues. V lost 0 bases and J lost 4, with 6 bases in between. In germline, CDR1 is MNHNS, CDR2 SASEGT. CDR3 residues: CASSEATVYGYTF. In DNA form, the CDR3 reads TGTGCCAGCAGTGAAGCGACAGTCTATGGCTACACCTTC.

In its sample, this clonotype was seen many times. This chain connects TRBV28 to TRBJ1-5, with D maybe TRBD1 (6 bases). The V gene lost 5 bases and the J gene lost 0 bases, with 20 bases spanning the gap. The germline gives CDR1 MDHEN, CDR2 SYDVKM. This CDR3 has 18 residues. The CDR3 region has the DNA TGTGCCAGCAGTCCCACCCGGACAGCGGGCTATAGCAATCAGCCCCAGCATTTT. Protein product: CASSPTRTAGYSNQPQHF.

In this sample, this clonotype turned up many times. The gene calls are TRBV20-1 and TRBJ2-1; D call uncertain. V lost 3 bases and J lost 4, with 10 bases in between. Germline values: CDR1 DFQATT, CDR2 SNEGSKA (reference sequence). This CDR3 comprises 13 residues. This CDR3 reads CSAREGTYNEQFF. The CDR3 region has the DNA TGCAGTGCTAGGGAAGGAACATACAATGAGCAGTTCTTC.

This clonotype has at least ten counts. The chain joins TRBV7-8 to TRBJ1-2; D unresolved. This CDR3 is 14 amino acids long. From germline, CDR1 is SGHVS and CDR2 FQNEAQ. V was clipped by 1 base and J by 5 bases, with 11 bases between them. For the CDR3, the DNA is TGTGCCAGCAGCTTAGGCAGGATCCCTTATGGCTACACCTTC. Amino acid sequence: CASSLGRIPYGYTF.